The 5 T cell receptor beta chains below come from one sample, sequenced in a study of OX40 agonist ivuxolimab in advanced cancers. Generated by immunoSEQ multiplex PCR, the TCRdb table keeps only in-frame clones and is missing some. The sample has about 100,000 clones; 75% to 95% are singletons. The input for sequencing was CD4+ or CD8+ T cells sorted from blood, taken in a trial of the OX40 agonist ivuxolimab. These TCRs come from an adult with an advanced solid tumor such as melanoma, head and neck, liver or kidney cancer.

V is TRBV7-9 and J is TRBJ1-1, with D unresolved. There are 13 residues in the CDR3. CDR1 and CDR2 from the germline V gene are SEHNR and FQNEAQ (reference sequence). V was clipped by 0 bases and J by 0 bases, with 2 bases between them. In DNA, the CDR3 is TGTGCCAGCAGCTTAGCACTGAACACTGAAGCTTTCTTT. Protein sequence: CASSLALNTEAFF.

The V and J genes are TRBV15 and TRBJ2-7; D may correspond to TRBD1 or TRBD2 (5 bases each). V dropped 5 bases and J dropped 6 bases, with 17 bases sitting between them. CDR1 and CDR2 (germline): LNHNV, YYDKDF (reference sequence). The CDR3 length is 14 residues. CDR3 region: CATSPRGRRGEQYF. Here the CDR3 DNA reads TGTGCCACCAGCCCCCGGGGACGTCGGGGCGAGCAGTACTTC.

This chain joins TRBV10-1 and TRBJ2-4; D call uncertain. CDR1 is WNHNN and CDR2 is SYGVQD in the germline V gene (reference sequence). The CDR3 extends over 15 amino acids. The V and J ends lost 8 bases and 3 bases respectively, with 17 bases between them. For the CDR3, the DNA is TGCGCCAGCCACCCGGGCCCATTTCACAAAAACATTCAGTACTTC. Protein: CASHPGPFHKNIQYF.

The V gene is TRBV27, the J gene TRBJ2-7; maybe TRBD1 (6 bases). Trimming left V 4 bases short and J 6 bases short, with 19 bases between. Germline V gives CDR1 MNHEY, CDR2 SMNVEV (reference sequence). This CDR3 spans 15 amino acids. CDR3 DNA sequence: TGTGCCAGCAGTTCTATCGAAGGGGGTCGAAGCGAGCAGTACTTC. It is translated as CASSSIEGGRSEQYF.

Notes on this clone: Mismatch with germline at one junction end may stem from a read error. This rearrangement joins TRBV7-2 to TRBJ2-7; 14 bases fit TRBD2. CDR3 length: 16 residues. Germline CDR1 reads SGHTA; CDR2 reads FQGNSA. The CDR3 region is CSSSLEGTSGSYEQYF. Written as DNA, the CDR3 is TGTTCCAGCAGCTTAGAAGGGACTAGCGGGAGTTACGAGCAGTACTTC.